The clone carrying this TCR beta chain was detected only once. Its antigen is still unknown. A read error may explain this, as a much larger clone is one base away. Germline lookup yields CDR1 SGHKS and CDR2 YYEKEE (reference sequence). This CDR3 contains 16 residues. TCRdb used MiXCR to reprocess the PCR reads, holding one entry per CDR3 protein. The sample lists some 580,000 distinct CDR3 sequences, about 25% occurring once. Naive CD8 T cells underwent sorting with the CD8+CD4-CCR7+CD45RA+ definition. The sample is drawn from a study of molecular identifiers for immune sequencing clone quantification. Study outcomes and limitations: Whereas naive cells kept under 1% of molecules in clones above 20 RNA copies, such clones held over 99% in effectors.

Sequenced input: naive CD8+ T cells from blood, with Jurkat cell RNA spiked in. Subset described: FACS-sorted CD8+CD4-CCR7+CD45RA+ naive T cells. The receptor was derived from a human donor in good health. Some libraries in this study had Jurkat cell RNA spiked in. The V call is TRBV5-5, the J call TRBJ1-5, with D tentatively TRBD1 (6 bases). CDR3 nucleotides: TGTGCCGGCAGCTTATACTTATTCAGGGGAAATCAGCCCCAGCATTTT. Amino acids: CAGSLYLFRGNQPQHF.